This T cell receptor (beta chain) was captured by sequencing in a study of T cells in localized non-small cell lung cancer. Regarding this clone: Antigen unknown.

Study-wide results and caveats: Higher blood T cell density tracked longer overall survival. A median of around 60 clones ranked among the top 100 in tumor appeared in adjacent lung. There was higher T cell clonality in uninvolved adjacent lung than in tumor, and it was highest there. Without multi-region sequencing, intratumor heterogeneity could not be excluded.

Method: immunoSEQ multiplex PCR; TCRdb's copy keeps in-frame clones and lacks some. The sample holds tens of thousands of clones, around 86% seen once. V lost 2 bases and J lost 3; bases outside the gene matches: 6. The CDR3 has 15 amino acids. The germline V gene encodes CDR1 MGHRA and CDR2 YSYEKL. This receptor was obtained from a man aged 35-75 years with stage I lung adenocarcinoma. The source material was peripheral blood, sampled before any cancer treatment. The chain employs TRBV4-1 and TRBJ2-7, with 8 bases identical to TRBD1. The CDR3 spells CASSQSTGQVYEQYF. CDR3 bases: TGCGCCAGCAGCCAATCCACGGGACAGGTCTACGAGCAGTACTTC.